The 4 T cell receptor beta chains presented below share a single source sample, sequenced in a study of blood T cell repertoires in COVID-19. Here immunoSEQ multiplex PCR was the method, and the copy in TCRdb shows in-frame clones only, minus some. Among 80,000 to 100,000 clones listed, about 90% were seen once. Sample: peripheral blood. These receptors were obtained from a man aged 50-59 years with COVID-19, enrolled during active disease.

The genes are TRBV7-3 and TRBJ2-2, with 11 positions matching TRBD1. The trim removed 5 bases at V and 4 bases at J, leaving 6 bases unmatched. Germline loops: CDR1 SGHTA, CDR2 FQGTGA. The CDR3 is made up of 16 amino acids. In DNA form, the CDR3 reads TGTGCCAGCAGCCCCACCGGGACAGGGGGCACCGGGGAGCTGTTTTTT. Encoded protein: CASSPTGTGGTGELFF.

This clone was seen a handful of times. V gene TRBV7-9 combines with J gene TRBJ1-1; 9 bases are shared with TRBD1. This CDR3 is built from 14 residues. The junction had 5 bases not matched to a gene; V was cut back by 6 bases and J by 3 bases. CDR1 is SEHNR, CDR2 FQNEAQ, per germline (reference sequence). The CDR3: CASRKRQGDTEAFF. The CDR3 bases are TGTGCCAGCAGAAAAAGACAGGGGGACACTGAAGCTTTCTTT.

The chain has TRBV6-5 and TRBJ1-2; TRBD1 is a possible D gene (6 bases). This CDR3 has 15 amino acids. The germline V gene encodes CDR1 MNHEY and CDR2 SVGAGI. Between the trimmed V and J ends, which lost 5 bases and 1 base, there was a span of 14 bases. In DNA form, the CDR3 reads TGTGCCAGCAGTACTACAGGGTCCCGTAACTATGGCTACACCTTC. The encoded protein is CASSTTGSRNYGYTF.

This clone was counted between two and nine times. The chain links TRBV10-3 to TRBJ1-1; 9 bases line up with TRBD1. In germline, CDR1 is ENHRY, CDR2 SYGVKD. V was pared by 0 bases and J by 3 bases, with 5 bases of the junction left unmatched. This CDR3 spans 16 amino acids. In DNA form, the CDR3 reads TGTGCCATCAGTGAGTCGGGGACAGGGTGGGACACTGAAGCTTTCTTT. Residues: CAISESGTGWDTEAFF.